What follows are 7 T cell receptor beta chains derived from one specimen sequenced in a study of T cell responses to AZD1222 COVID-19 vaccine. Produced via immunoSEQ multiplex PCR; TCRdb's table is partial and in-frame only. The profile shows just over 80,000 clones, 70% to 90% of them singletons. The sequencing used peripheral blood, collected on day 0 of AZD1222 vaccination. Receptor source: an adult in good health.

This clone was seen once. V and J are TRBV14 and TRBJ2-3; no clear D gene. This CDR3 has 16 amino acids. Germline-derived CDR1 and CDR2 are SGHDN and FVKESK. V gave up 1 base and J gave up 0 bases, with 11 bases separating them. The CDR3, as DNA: TGTGCCAGCAGCCAAGTGTCAGGCGCGAGCACAGATACGCAGTATTTT. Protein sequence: CASSQVSGASTDTQYF. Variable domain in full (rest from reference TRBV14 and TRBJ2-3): EAGVTQFPSHSVIEKGQTVTLRCDPISGHDNLYWYRRVMGKEIKFLLHFVKESKQDESGMPNNRFLAERTGGTYSTLKVQPAELEDSGVYFCASSQVSGASTDTQYFGPGTRLTVL.

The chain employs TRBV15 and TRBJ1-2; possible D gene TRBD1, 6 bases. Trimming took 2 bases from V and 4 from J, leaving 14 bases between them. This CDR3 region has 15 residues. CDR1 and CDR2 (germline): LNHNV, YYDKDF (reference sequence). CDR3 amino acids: CATSRRGAPAYGYTF. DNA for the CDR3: TGTGCCACCAGCAGACGGGGGGCGCCGGCCTATGGCTACACCTTC.

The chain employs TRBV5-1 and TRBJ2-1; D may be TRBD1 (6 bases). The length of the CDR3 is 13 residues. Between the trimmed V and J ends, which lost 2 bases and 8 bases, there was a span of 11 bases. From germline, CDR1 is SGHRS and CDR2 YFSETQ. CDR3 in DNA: TGCGCCAGCAGCTTACAGGGTTATGATGAGCAGTTCTTC. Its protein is CASSLQGYDEQFF.

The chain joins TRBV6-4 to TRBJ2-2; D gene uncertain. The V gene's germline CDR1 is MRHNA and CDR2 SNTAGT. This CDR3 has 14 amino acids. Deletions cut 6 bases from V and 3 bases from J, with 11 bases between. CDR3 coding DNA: TGTGCCAGCAGCACTCTACCCGACACCGGGGAGCTGTTTTTT. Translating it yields CASSTLPDTGELFF.

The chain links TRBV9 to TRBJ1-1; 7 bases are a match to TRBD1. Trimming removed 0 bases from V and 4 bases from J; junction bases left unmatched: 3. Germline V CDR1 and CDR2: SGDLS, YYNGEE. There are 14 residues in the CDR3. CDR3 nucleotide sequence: TGTGCCAGCAGCGTAGACCGGGACAGCACTGAAGCTTTCTTT. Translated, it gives CASSVDRDSTEAFF.

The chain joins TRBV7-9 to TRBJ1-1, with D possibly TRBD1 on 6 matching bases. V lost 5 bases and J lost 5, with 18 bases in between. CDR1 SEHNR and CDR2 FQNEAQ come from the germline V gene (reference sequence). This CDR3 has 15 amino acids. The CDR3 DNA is TGTGCCAGCAGCGCGCACAGGGTGCCTGGGACTGAAGCTTTCTTT. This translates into CASSAHRVPGTEAFF. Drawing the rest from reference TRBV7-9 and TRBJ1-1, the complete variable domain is DTGVSQNPRHKITKRGQNVTFRCDPISEHNRLYWYRQTLGQGPEFLTYFQNEAQLEKSRLLSDRFSAERPKGSFSTLEIQRTEQGDSAMYLCASSAHRVPGTEAFFGQGTRLTVV.

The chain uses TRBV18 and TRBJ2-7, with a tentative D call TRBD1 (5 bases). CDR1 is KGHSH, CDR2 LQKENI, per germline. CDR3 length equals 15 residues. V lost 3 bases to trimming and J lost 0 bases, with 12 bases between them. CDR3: CASSPPEGASYEQYF. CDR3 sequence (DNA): TGTGCCAGCTCACCCCCAGAAGGGGCCTCCTACGAGCAGTACTTC.